The source of this TCR beta chain is a study of spatial heterogeneity in lung cancer. General study findings and limits: In tumors, expanded intratumoral alpha and beta TCR counts tracked mutation counts.

Indicated time point: sample taken at primary tumor resection. The J segment lost 3 bases and the V segment lost 4 bases, leaving 10 bases of the junction unmatched. In germline, CDR1 is SGHNT, CDR2 YYREEE (reference sequence). The CDR3 has 16 amino acids. TCRdb recomputed calls from the 5' RACE reads with MiXCR, one row per CDR3 protein. The sample gives over a thousand distinct CDR3 sequences, under 30% of which show up once; 8.5% to 9.5% is in the top ten. This clonotype was counted once. What it recognizes is unknown. The clonotype comes from a female donor with early-stage non-small cell lung cancer. Material: lung tumor tissue, obtained at surgery. The chain employs TRBV5-4 and TRBJ2-3, with 8 bases lining up with TRBD2. The CDR3 region has the DNA TGTGCCAGCAGCCCCCAAGCGGGAGTAGCAACAGATACGCAGTATTTT. The encoded protein is CASSPQAGVATDTQYF.